Below are 27 T cell receptor beta chains sequenced from a single sample in a study of T cells in Graves' hyperthyroidism and ophthalmopathy. RNA transcripts served as the template for amplifying TCR beta CDR3 regions. HTBI primers drove first-round RT-PCR of the TCR CDR3. TCRdb redid the calling of the multiplex PCR reads with MiXCR, one entry per CDR3 protein. The sample holds around 360,000 distinct CDR3 sequences, 12% to 15% seen once. Sequencing input: blood. All receptors come from a woman aged 60-70 years with Graves' ophthalmopathy.

This clonotype was observed at least ten times. This CDR3 is CASSSPRGTGYTF. Written as DNA, the CDR3 is TGTGCCAGCAGCTCCCCCAGGGGAACGGGCTACACCTTC. The chain couples TRBV7-9 to TRBJ1-2, with D perhaps matching TRBD1 (6 bases). This CDR3 comprises 13 residues. V shed 4 bases and J shed 8 bases, with 14 bases lying between them. Germline assignment: CDR1 SEHNR and CDR2 FQNEAQ (reference sequence).

This chain joins TRBV28 and TRBJ2-7; the D is unclear. CDR1 is MDHEN and CDR2 is SYDVKM in the germline V gene. This CDR3 is 14 amino acids long. V gave up 6 bases and J gave up 7 bases, with 19 bases separating them. The CDR3: CASSHLDPPPEQYF. As DNA, the CDR3 is TGTGCCAGCAGCCACCTGGACCCTCCCCCGGAGCAGTACTTC.

This clonotype was seen more than once but under ten times. J is TRBJ1-2 and V is TRBV18; no reliable D call. Germline V gene lookup returns CDR1 KGHSH and CDR2 LQKENI. V was cut by 8 bases and J by 1 base, with 5 bases left in between. The CDR3 covers 11 residues. CDR3 protein: CASQDNYGYTF. CDR3 bases: TGTGCCAGCCAAGATAACTATGGCTACACCTTC.

This clonotype was observed a single time. This rearrangement joins TRBV2 to TRBJ1-4, with D perhaps TRBD1 (6 bases). V was shortened by 4 bases and J by 13 bases, with 10 bases between the two germline ends. CDR1 and CDR2 (germline): SNHLY, FYNNEI. This CDR3 is 11 amino acids long. DNA for the CDR3: TGTGCCAGCAGTGGGCCAGGGGTACTGTTTTTT. It yields the protein CASSGPGVLFF. Combining the CDR3 with reference TRBV2 and TRBJ1-4 gives the whole variable domain EPEVTQTPSHQVTQMGQEVILRCVPISNHLYFYWYRQILGQKVEFLVSFYNNEISEKSEIFDDQFSVERPDGSNFTLKIRSTKLEDSAMYFCASSGPGVLFFGSGTQLSVL.

Worth noting for this clonotype: A clone one base away is much larger, so this may be a read error. The genes are TRBV28 and TRBJ2-3, with D unresolved. In germline, CDR1 is MDHEN, CDR2 SYDVKM. The CDR3 has 14 residues. Here the CDR3 DNA reads TGTGCCAGCACCCCACTTACGCCCACAGATACGCAGTGTTTT. Translated, it gives CASTPLTPTDTQCF.

This clonotype was counted a few times. The chain links TRBV10-3 to TRBJ2-5, with D possibly being TRBD2 (5 bases). Trimming removed 0 bases from V and 1 base from J, with 12 bases in between. This CDR3 contains 16 residues. CDR1 ENHRY and CDR2 SYGVKD come from the germline V gene. The CDR3 DNA reads as TGTGCCATCAGTGAGTCGGGATACAGCGGCCAAGAGACCCAGTACTTC. This sequence encodes CAISESGYSGQETQYF.

In its sample, this clonotype was seen many times. The chain has TRBV7-6 and TRBJ2-1; 8 bases agree with TRBD2. The junction had 14 bases not matched to a gene; V was cut back by 6 bases and J by 7 bases. Germline CDR1 SGHVS, CDR2 FNYEAQ. This CDR3 has 16 amino acids. The chain's CDR3 is CASRPGGFEGVNEQFF. DNA for the CDR3: TGTGCCAGCAGGCCGGGGGGGTTCGAGGGCGTGAATGAGCAGTTCTTC.

The rearrangement joins TRBV18 to TRBJ2-5; 8 bases line up with TRBD2. The CDR3 is 16 residues long. V shed 2 bases, J shed 2 bases, and the junction held 7 bases outside the gene matches. Germline V lookup: CDR1 KGHSH, CDR2 LQKENI. CDR3 sequence reads: CASSPEAGVGQETQYF. CDR3 DNA sequence: TGTGCCAGCTCACCAGAAGCGGGAGTGGGACAAGAGACCCAGTACTTC.

The chain uses TRBV5-4 and TRBJ1-6, with no clear D. The ends were cut back, 4 bases at V and 4 bases at J, with 15 bases in the middle. Germline CDR1 SGHNT, CDR2 YYREEE (reference sequence). The CDR3 has 16 residues. CDR3 DNA: TGTGCCAGCAGCAGCCGGAGTCAAGGATATAATTCACCCCTCCACTTT. Encoded protein: CASSSRSQGYNSPLHF.

This clonotype was counted a single time. V is TRBV7-9 and J is TRBJ1-1; a possible D gene is TRBD1 (6 bases). Between the trimmed V and J ends, which lost 5 bases and 1 base, there was a span of 11 bases. Germline assignment: CDR1 SEHNR and CDR2 FQNEAQ (reference sequence). The CDR3 runs to 14 residues. The CDR3, as DNA: TGTGCCAGCAGCCAGGACAGCTGGAACACTGAAGCTTTCTTT. Its translation is CASSQDSWNTEAFF.

This clonotype has more than one count but fewer than ten. This chain joins TRBV25-1 and TRBJ2-7; tentative D call: TRBD2 (7 bases). Trimming took 2 bases from V and 4 from J, leaving 15 bases between them. The CDR3 loop spans 15 amino acids. Germline V CDR1 and CDR2: MGHDK, SYGVNS. The CDR3 DNA reads as TGTGCCAGCAGTGAAAGGGGGGGGGGCTCGTACGAGCAGTACTTC. Translation: CASSERGGGSYEQYF.

The sample holds many counts of this clonotype. V and J are TRBV28 and TRBJ2-5; TRBD1 aligns across 10 bases. From germline, CDR1 is MDHEN and CDR2 SYDVKM. The CDR3 has 14 residues. V lost 7 bases, J lost 3 bases, and 5 bases stayed unmatched. CDR3 loop: CASNKGTGEETQYF. CDR3 DNA sequence: TGTGCCAGCAACAAAGGGACAGGGGAAGAGACCCAGTACTTC.

This clonotype has only a few counts. The V gene is TRBV19, the J gene TRBJ1-5, with 7 positions matching TRBD1. With V trimmed by 4 bases and J by 4 bases, 4 bases remained unmatched. The CDR3 runs to 14 residues. Germline V gene data show CDR1 as LNHDA and CDR2 as SQIVND (reference sequence). The CDR3 reads CASSRDSGNQPQHF. The CDR3, as DNA: TGTGCCAGTAGTAGGGACAGCGGGAATCAGCCCCAGCATTTT.

This clonotype was seen at least ten times. The V and J genes are TRBV7-3 and TRBJ2-7; 7 nucleotides match TRBD2. V was clipped by 5 bases and J by 2 bases; unmatched bases: 6. CDR3 length: 14 amino acids. The germline V gene has CDR1 SGHTA and CDR2 FQGTGA. The CDR3 nucleotides read TGTGCCAGCAGCCCGGGGGGAGGGGCCTACGAGCAGTACTTC. This codes for CASSPGGGAYEQYF.

This clonotype was seen at least ten times. The gene calls are TRBV12-3 or TRBV12-4 and TRBJ1-2; tentative D call: TRBD1 (5 bases). The CDR3 is 13 amino acids. Trimming removed 5 bases at V and 4 bases at J, with 11 bases between. CDR3 residues: CASSPQDSYGYTF. CDR3 DNA sequence: TGTGCCAGCAGTCCACAGGATTCCTATGGCTACACCTTC.

V usage is TRBV12-3 or TRBV12-4 and J usage is TRBJ2-1; D is undetermined. Trimming took 3 bases from V and 0 from J, leaving 9 bases between them. The length of the CDR3 is 15 residues. The CDR3, as DNA: TGTGCCAGCAGTTTCCGCACAAGCTCCTACAATGAGCAGTTCTTC. This translates into CASSFRTSSYNEQFF.

Ten or more counts support this clonotype. The J gene is TRBJ1-1, the V gene TRBV5-5; 9 positions agree with TRBD1. This CDR3 has 15 residues. The germline gives CDR1 SGHKS, CDR2 YYEKEE (reference sequence). V lost 4 bases to trimming and J lost 2 bases; unmatched junction nucleotides: 6. CDR3 sequence reads: CASSLDRGGNTEAFF. The CDR3 DNA sequence: TGTGCCAGCAGCCTGGACAGGGGAGGTAACACTGAAGCTTTCTTT.

This clonotype was recorded many times. The rearrangement links TRBV11-2 to TRBJ1-2; D gene ambiguous. The ends were cut back, 5 bases at V and 4 bases at J, with 11 bases in the middle. The CDR3 has 13 amino acids. Germline V gives CDR1 SGHAT, CDR2 FQNNGV. The CDR3: CASSPTLGYGYTF. The CDR3 nucleotides are TGTGCCAGCAGCCCCACTCTGGGCTATGGCTACACCTTC.

This clonotype was seen at least ten times. J is TRBJ2-7 and V is TRBV18; TRBD2 agrees at 7 bases. The germline CDR1 and CDR2 sequences are KGHSH and LQKENI. J was trimmed by 4 bases and V by 0 bases; bases with no gene match: 6. The CDR3 loop spans 15 amino acids. The CDR3 DNA reads TGTGCCAGCTCACCACCGCGGGGAGGGGATTACGAGCAGTACTTC. Residues: CASSPPRGGDYEQYF.

This clonotype was recorded a few times. The chain has TRBV5-4 and TRBJ2-7, with 8 positions matching TRBD1. V shed 4 bases, J shed 6 bases, and the junction held 6 bases outside the gene matches. This CDR3 is built from 13 residues. The V gene's germline CDR1 is SGHNT and CDR2 YYREEE (reference sequence). In nucleotides, the CDR3 is TGTGCCAGCAGCCCCGACAGGGGAACCGAGCAGTACTTC. Translating gives CASSPDRGTEQYF.

This clonotype was seen a few times. Being one base from a much bigger clone, this may be a read error. The rearrangement links TRBV7-9 to TRBJ1-1; perhaps TRBD1 as D (6 bases). Looked up from germline, CDR1 is SEHNR and CDR2 is FQNEAQ (reference sequence). The V and J ends lost 5 bases and 5 bases respectively, with 9 bases between them. The CDR3 consists of 12 residues. CDR3 DNA: TGTGCCAGCAGCCCCCAGGGGACTGAAGCTTTCTTT. Translation: CASSPQGTEAFF.

This clonotype was seen at least ten times. V gene TRBV5-5 combines with J gene TRBJ2-7; 9 bases match TRBD1. The CDR3 consists of 15 residues. The germline V gene has CDR1 SGHKS and CDR2 YYEKEE (reference sequence). V trimming: 1 base; J trimming: 7 bases; junction bases outside the gene matches: 9. The DNA for the CDR3 is TGTGCCAGCAGCTTGATGGGACAGGGATCGGGGGAGCAGTACTTC. It translates to CASSLMGQGSGEQYF.

This clonotype was detected ten times or more. This chain connects TRBV11-2 to TRBJ2-1, with 7 positions matching TRBD2. The CDR3 length is 13 residues. The junction had 4 bases not matched to a gene; V was cut back by 5 bases and J by 6 bases. Germline lookup yields CDR1 SGHAT and CDR2 FQNNGV. CDR3 sequence: CASSIAGRNEQFF. CDR3 nucleotide sequence: TGTGCCAGCAGCATAGCGGGCCGCAATGAGCAGTTCTTC.

The chain is built from TRBV12-3 or TRBV12-4 and TRBJ1-1; 9 positions match TRBD1. This CDR3 region has 13 residues. V lost 4 bases, J lost 7 bases, and 4 bases stayed unmatched. CDR3 residues: CASSSQGAGEAFF. The CDR3 coding sequence is TGTGCCAGCAGTTCACAGGGGGCCGGTGAAGCTTTCTTT.

This clonotype came up a few times. V and J are TRBV27 and TRBJ1-6, with a tentative D call TRBD1 (5 bases). Trimming removed 1 base at V and 4 bases at J, with 8 bases between. The CDR3 consists of 15 residues. Per germline, CDR1 MNHEY and CDR2 SMNVEV (reference sequence). The CDR3 is CASSLFPGYNSPLHF. The CDR3 DNA reads TGTGCCAGCAGTTTATTTCCAGGGTATAATTCACCCCTCCACTTT.

The table lists this clonotype with a few counts. The CDR3 loop reads CASSLGRGVETQYF. Here the CDR3 DNA reads TGTGCCAGCAGCCTGGGCAGGGGTGTGGAGACCCAGTACTTC. V and J are TRBV11-2 and TRBJ2-5; the D gene is possibly TRBD1 (6 bases). CDR3 length equals 14 residues. Trimming cost V 5 bases and J 5 bases, with 15 bases left between them. Germline CDR1 and CDR2: SGHAT and FQNNGV.

This clonotype was picked up many times. CDR3 coding DNA: TGTGCCAGCAGCCCCCGACTCTTCGGAGCCAATGAGCAGTTCTTC. It encodes CASSPRLFGANEQFF. The V call is TRBV7-2, the J call TRBJ2-1; no clear D gene. CDR1 and CDR2 (germline): SGHTA, FQGNSA. V dropped 5 bases and J dropped 6 bases, with 17 bases sitting between them. This CDR3 has 15 residues.